Detailed here is one TCR beta chain. In the original processing: Quantification of nucleated cells was approximated via reference gene primer amplification. Clones were read by immunoSEQ multiplex PCR, and TCRdb kept only the in-frame ones, dropping some. V, J and clone size are those of that table, while D and trimming were read from the DNA. Among 60,000 to 100,000 clones, about 90% were seen once, and the ten largest hold 4.6%. Germline loops: CDR1 SEHNR, CDR2 FQNEAQ (reference sequence). V dropped 5 bases and J dropped 4 bases, with 20 bases sitting between them. CDR3 size: 16 residues. The data are from a study of blood T cell repertoires in COVID-19. Background on the study: Material from acute and convalescent COVID-19 was sourced from the United States, Italy and Spain. T cells, B-cell-depleted T cells, or PBMCs supplied cDNA or gDNA.

The chain joins TRBV7-9 to TRBJ1-2; a weak D match, TRBD1 (5 bases). The sequencing input was peripheral blood. This sequence was found in a man in his fifties or sixties with active COVID-19. The CDR3 coding sequence is TGTGCCAGCAGCCTCCCGAGGACATCGAGCAGCTATGGCTACACCTTC. Its translation is CASSLPRTSSSYGYTF.